This TCR beta chain derives from a study of OX40 agonist ivuxolimab in advanced cancers. The CDR3 totals 9 residues. Per the germline V gene, CDR1 is MNHEY and CDR2 is SMNVEV (reference sequence). Trimming removed 8 bases from V and 3 bases from J, with 1 base in between. A few counts support this clone. TCRdb's table, derived via immunoSEQ multiplex PCR, lists solely in-frame clones and lacks some. Of 70,000 or so clones listed, 85% to 90% are singletons. This TCR was sampled from an adult with an advanced solid tumor such as melanoma, head and neck, liver or kidney cancer. The specimen was CD4+ or CD8+ T cells sorted from blood, collected in a trial of the OX40 agonist ivuxolimab. The V call is TRBV27, the J call TRBJ1-2; D is unresolved. This CDR3 reads CASDYGYTF. CDR3 DNA sequence: TGTGCCAGCGACTATGGCTACACCTTC.